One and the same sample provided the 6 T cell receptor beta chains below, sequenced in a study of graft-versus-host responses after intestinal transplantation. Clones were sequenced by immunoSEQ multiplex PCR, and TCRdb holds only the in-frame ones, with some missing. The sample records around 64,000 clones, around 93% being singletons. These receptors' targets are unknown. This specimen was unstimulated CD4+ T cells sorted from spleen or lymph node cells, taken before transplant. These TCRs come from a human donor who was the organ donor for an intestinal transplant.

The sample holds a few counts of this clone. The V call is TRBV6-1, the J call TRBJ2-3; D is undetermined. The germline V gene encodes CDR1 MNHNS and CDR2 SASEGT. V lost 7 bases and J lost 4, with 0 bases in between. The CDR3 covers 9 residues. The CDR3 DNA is TGTGCCAGCACAGATACGCAGTATTTT. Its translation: CASTDTQYF.

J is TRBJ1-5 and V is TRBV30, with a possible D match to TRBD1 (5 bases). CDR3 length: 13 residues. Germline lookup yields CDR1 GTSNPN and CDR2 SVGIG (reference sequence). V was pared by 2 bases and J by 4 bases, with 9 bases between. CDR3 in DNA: TGTGCCTGGAGTACCTGGGGGAATCAGCCCCAGCATTTT. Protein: CAWSTWGNQPQHF.

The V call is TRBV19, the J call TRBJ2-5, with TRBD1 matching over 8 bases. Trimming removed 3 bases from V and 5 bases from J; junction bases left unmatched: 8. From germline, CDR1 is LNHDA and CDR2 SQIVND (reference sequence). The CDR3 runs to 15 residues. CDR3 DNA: TGTGCCAGTAGTATGGCTCCAGGGGGCCGGGAGACCCAGTACTTC. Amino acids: CASSMAPGGRETQYF.

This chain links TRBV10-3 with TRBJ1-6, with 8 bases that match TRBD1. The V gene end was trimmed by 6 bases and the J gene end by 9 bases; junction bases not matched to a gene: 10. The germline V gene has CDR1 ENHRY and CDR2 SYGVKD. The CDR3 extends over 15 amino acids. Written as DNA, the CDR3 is TGTGCCATCAGGGAGCCGACAGGGGAGACTTCACCCCTCCACTTT. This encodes CAIREPTGETSPLHF.

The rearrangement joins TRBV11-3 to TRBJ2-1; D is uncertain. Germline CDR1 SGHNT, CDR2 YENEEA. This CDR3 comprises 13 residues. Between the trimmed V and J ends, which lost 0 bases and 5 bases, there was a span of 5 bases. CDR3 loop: CASSLDRHNEQFF. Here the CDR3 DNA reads TGTGCCAGCAGCTTAGACAGACACAATGAGCAGTTCTTC.

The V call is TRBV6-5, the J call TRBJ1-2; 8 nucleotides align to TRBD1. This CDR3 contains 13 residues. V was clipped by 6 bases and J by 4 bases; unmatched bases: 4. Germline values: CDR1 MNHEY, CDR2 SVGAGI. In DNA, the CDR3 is TGTGCCAGCAGCGACAGGGGAGGCTATGGCTACACCTTC. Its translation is CASSDRGGYGYTF.